Presented here are 26 T cell receptor beta chains from one specimen sequenced in a study of metastatic and nonmetastatic thyroid tumors. No treatment had been given to any patient before thyroid surgery. TCRdb re-clonotyped the PCR reads via MiXCR. The table lists over 6,000 clones, 25% to 30% of them singletons. Sequencing input: tumor tissue. The receptor source for this set is a female donor with papillary thyroid cancer or a benign thyroid nodule (not recorded which). Some clones in this sample may be carry-over from other donors' samples.

The chain uses TRBV19 and TRBJ1-1; D gene unclear. Trimming left V 9 bases short and J 0 bases short, with 23 bases between. Germline assignment: CDR1 LNHDA and CDR2 SQIVND (reference sequence). The CDR3 covers 17 residues. The CDR3 sequence is CARKRAAAKWMNTEAFF. CDR3 nucleotide sequence: TGTGCCAGGAAGCGGGCGGCTGCTAAATGGATGAACACTGAAGCTTTCTTT.

This clone was counted ten times or more. Other DNA sequences in this sample translate to the same CDR3. V is TRBV5-1 and J is TRBJ2-3; 12 positions agree with TRBD2. Looked up from germline, CDR1 is SGHRS and CDR2 is YFSETQ. The CDR3 contains 16 residues. V was clipped by 2 bases and J by 5 bases; unmatched bases: 6. The CDR3 nucleotides are TGCGCCAGCAGCTTCCGACTAGCGGGGGCCGTAGATACGCAGTATTTT. It encodes CASSFRLAGAVDTQYF. The entire variable domain, with the rest obtained from reference TRBV5-1 and TRBJ2-3, is as follows: KAGVTQTPRYLIKTRGQQVTLSCSPISGHRSVSWYQQTPGQGLQFLFEYFSETQRNKGNFPGRFSGRQFSNSRSEMNVSTLELGDSALYLCASSFRLAGAVDTQYFGPGTRLTVL.

The V call is TRBV20-1, the J call TRBJ2-7; D remains ambiguous. CDR1 is DFQATT, CDR2 SNEGSKA, per germline (reference sequence). V was clipped by 0 bases and J by 7 bases, with 13 bases between them. This CDR3 comprises 13 residues. CDR3 sequence reads: CSAREAGVREQYF. The CDR3, as DNA: TGCAGTGCTAGAGAAGCTGGCGTACGAGAGCAGTACTTC.

The rearrangement joins TRBV5-1 to TRBJ2-7, with 10 nucleotides matching TRBD1. The J segment lost 6 bases and the V segment lost 1 base, leaving 7 bases of the junction unmatched. Germline values: CDR1 SGHRS, CDR2 YFSETQ. The CDR3 length is 15 residues. The CDR3 spells CASSLIRDRGGEQYF. The CDR3 DNA reads as TGCGCCAGCAGCTTGATCCGGGACAGGGGAGGCGAGCAGTACTTC.

The chain uses TRBV12-3 or TRBV12-4 and TRBJ1-5; TRBD1 aligns across 8 bases. The CDR3 loop spans 13 amino acids. J lost 7 bases, V lost 6 bases, and 5 bases had no gene match. This CDR3 is CASRDRGGQPQHF. CDR3 coding DNA: TGTGCCAGCAGAGACAGGGGCGGGCAGCCCCAGCATTTT.

The gene calls are TRBV9 and TRBJ2-3; 9 nucleotides align to TRBD1. The CDR3 runs to 15 residues. Trimming took 4 bases from V and 8 from J; bases not matched to a gene: 11. Germline V CDR1 and CDR2: SGDLS, YYNGEE. The CDR3 sequence is CASSSSGTGFPTQYF. The CDR3 nucleotides read TGTGCCAGCAGCTCCTCCGGGACAGGGTTTCCTACGCAGTATTTT.

The chain is built from TRBV20-1 and TRBJ2-7; no firm D call. Germline loops: CDR1 DFQATT, CDR2 SNEGSKA (reference sequence). Trimming took 5 bases from V and 0 from J, leaving 14 bases between them. The CDR3 sequence is 14 residues long. The CDR3 sequence is CSAGLGSSSYEQYF. CDR3 nucleotides: TGCAGTGCTGGGTTGGGATCCAGCTCCTACGAGCAGTACTTC.

This clone appeared a few times. V is TRBV27 and J is TRBJ2-1; 10 bases fit TRBD1. With 3 bases clipped from V and 3 bases from J, the junction kept 2 bases outside the gene matches. This CDR3 region has 15 residues. Germline values: CDR1 MNHEY, CDR2 SMNVEV (reference sequence). This CDR3 reads CASSFGTGVYNEQFF. Here the CDR3 DNA reads TGTGCCAGCAGTTTCGGGACAGGGGTCTACAATGAGCAGTTCTTC.

The gene calls are TRBV24-1 and TRBJ1-5, with D unclear. Trimming pared 0 bases from V and 7 bases from J, leaving 21 bases between. The CDR3 length is 18 residues. In germline, CDR1 is KGHDR, CDR2 SFDVKD. The DNA for the CDR3 is TGTGCCACCAGTGATTTGTGTGTCCCCAGGAGCGGCGGGCAGCCCCAGCATTTT. Protein product: CATSDLCVPRSGGQPQHF.

This clone was detected only a few times. The chain joins TRBV2 to TRBJ1-6; 11 bases are shared with TRBD1. CDR1 SNHLY and CDR2 FYNNEI come from the germline V gene. V was pared by 6 bases and J by 10 bases, with 8 bases of the junction left unmatched. The CDR3 runs 15 residues. Here the CDR3 reads CASRERTGGGSPLHF. For the CDR3, the DNA is TGTGCCAGCAGAGAGCGGACAGGGGGCGGCTCACCCCTCCACTTT.

This clone was found a few times. The J gene is TRBJ2-7, the V gene TRBV6-2 or TRBV6-3, with 8 bases identical to TRBD1. J gave up 3 bases and V 0 bases, and 10 bases lay outside the gene matches. Germline-derived CDR1 and CDR2 are MNHEY and SVGEGT. The length of the CDR3 is 17 residues. The CDR3 DNA sequence: TGTGCCAGCAGTTACTCGAAAGCTTCACAGGGGGGCTACGAGCAGTACTTC. Translated, it gives CASSYSKASQGGYEQYF.

By share, this clone ranks as medium-sized. V usage is TRBV7-9 and J usage is TRBJ2-2; 11 positions agree with TRBD2. V dropped 6 bases and J dropped 6; count of bases not matched to a gene: 6. CDR1 and CDR2 (germline): SEHNR, FQNEAQ (reference sequence). The CDR3 totals 15 residues. The CDR3 sequence is CASRPGLADSGELFF. CDR3 bases: TGTGCCAGCAGGCCGGGACTAGCGGACTCCGGGGAGCTGTTTTTT. Combining the CDR3 with reference TRBV7-9 and TRBJ2-2 gives the whole variable domain DTGVSQNPRHKITKRGQNVTFRCDPISEHNRLYWYRQTLGQGPEFLTYFQNEAQLEKSRLLSDRFSAERPKGSFSTLEIQRTEQGDSAMYLCASRPGLADSGELFFGEGSRLTVL.

The rearrangement uses TRBV20-1 and TRBJ2-3; D remains unclear. Germline V gene sequence: CDR1 DFQATT, CDR2 SNEGSKA (reference sequence). The CDR3 covers 13 residues. V lost 6 bases and J 6 bases, leaving 16 bases between the germline ends. As DNA, the CDR3 is TGCAGTGCAAGAACTACTTACGAGGATACGCAGTATTTT. Encoded protein: CSARTTYEDTQYF.

This clone came up a few times. The J gene is TRBJ2-7, the V gene TRBV2; 7 nucleotides agree with TRBD2. The CDR3 covers 15 residues. The germline V gene encodes CDR1 SNHLY and CDR2 FYNNEI. J gave up 4 bases and V 8 bases, and 14 bases lay outside the gene matches. The DNA for the CDR3 is TGTGCCAGCGGCGGTGCCAAGGGCGGGAGTTACGAGCAGTACTTC. The encoded protein is CASGGAKGGSYEQYF.

A few counts support this clone. The genes are TRBV6-2 or TRBV6-3 and TRBJ2-7, with TRBD1 identical over 7 bases. Trimming cost V 2 bases and J 10 bases; bases outside gene matches: 11. Germline-derived CDR1 and CDR2 are MNHEY and SVGEGT. This CDR3 is built from 14 residues. The DNA for the CDR3 is TGTGCCAGCAGTTACCGGGACGGGCAGGGGGATCAGTACTTC. This translates into CASSYRDGQGDQYF.

This clone was observed a few times. The chain uses TRBV10-3 and TRBJ2-7; D may be TRBD1 (6 bases). The length of the CDR3 is 12 residues. V was clipped by 3 bases and J by 4 bases, with 7 bases between them. Germline CDR1 ENHRY, CDR2 SYGVKD. This chain's CDR3 is CAISDRGYEQYF. The CDR3 coding sequence is TGTGCCATCAGTGACAGGGGTTACGAGCAGTACTTC.

This clone was seen a handful of times. This sequence joins TRBV2 and TRBJ1-5; D is possibly TRBD1 (6 bases). Germline loops: CDR1 SNHLY, CDR2 FYNNEI. This CDR3 has 15 residues. V shed 6 bases and J shed 3 bases, with 15 bases lying between them. The chain's CDR3 is CASRGRGNLNQPQHF. As DNA, the CDR3 is TGTGCCAGCAGGGGGAGGGGGAACCTCAATCAGCCCCAGCATTTT.

In this sample, this clone turned up a few times. The chain combines TRBV28 with TRBJ2-1, with 9 bases lining up with TRBD2. Germline V CDR1 and CDR2: MDHEN, SYDVKM. CDR3 size: 15 residues. V shed 5 bases and J 2 bases; nucleotides not matched to a gene: 4. CDR3 nucleotide sequence: TGTGCCAGCAGTGGGACTAGCATCACCTACAATGAGCAGTTCTTC. Encoded protein: CASSGTSITYNEQFF.

This clone was counted only a few times. J is TRBJ2-7 and V is TRBV12-3 or TRBV12-4; the match to TRBD2 covers 13 bases. Losses at the gene ends were 5 bases for V and 1 base for J; bases not matched to a gene: 8. This CDR3 spans 17 amino acids. This CDR3 is CASSAGLAGVLSYEQYF. DNA of the CDR3: TGTGCCAGCAGTGCCGGACTAGCGGGAGTACTTTCCTACGAGCAGTACTTC.

The J gene is TRBJ2-1, the V gene TRBV6-9; D is tentatively TRBD1 or TRBD2 (5 bases each). V lost 2 bases and J 4 bases, leaving 9 bases between the germline ends. The CDR3 has 14 amino acids. The V gene's germline CDR1 is MNHGY and CDR2 SVAAGI. The DNA of the CDR3 is TGTGCCAGCAGTTATAACGGGGCATACAATGAGCAGTTCTTC. This translates into CASSYNGAYNEQFF.

Turning to this clone: Sequence at one end of the junction differs from germline and may be a read error. This chain links TRBV10-3 with TRBJ2-7; tentatively, D is TRBD2 (5 bases). CDR1 is ENHRY, CDR2 SYGVKD, per germline. The CDR3 is 11 amino acids. CDR3 sequence (DNA): TGCGCCATCAGTGAGGGAGACGAGCAGTACTTC. Translation gives CAISEGDEQYF.

This clone was observed a handful of times. The chain carries TRBV6-1 and TRBJ1-2, with TRBD1 matching over 7 bases. The CDR3 spans 13 residues. J was trimmed by 5 bases and V by 6 bases; bases with no gene match: 6. CDR1 and CDR2 (germline): MNHNS, SASEGT. DNA for the CDR3: TGTGCCAGCAGGACTTCCAGGGGGTATGGCTACACCTTC. It is translated as CASRTSRGYGYTF.

The chain recombines TRBV12-3 or TRBV12-4 with TRBJ1-1; D gene uncertain. This CDR3 contains 11 residues. Trimming took 3 bases from V and 5 from J, leaving 4 bases between them. CDR3 DNA sequence: TGTGCCAGCAGTTTTGGGACTGAAGCTTTCTTT. Protein: CASSFGTEAFF.

This clone was picked up many times. The sample has other DNA sequences that encode this CDR3 too. The chain is built from TRBV6-1 and TRBJ2-1; weak D call: TRBD1 (5 bases). Germline V gene sequence: CDR1 MNHNS, CDR2 SASEGT. The CDR3 is 11 residues long. Deletions cut 8 bases from V and 6 bases from J, with 8 bases between. CDR3 sequence: CASRDSNEQFF. CDR3 nucleotide sequence: TGTGCCAGCCGCGACAGCAATGAGCAGTTCTTC.

This chain uses TRBV20-1 with TRBJ2-5; 9 nucleotides match TRBD2. The DNA matches TRBJ2-1 better at its end, which makes the J call doubtful. This CDR3 is built from 15 residues. The germline V gene encodes CDR1 DFQATT and CDR2 SNEGSKA (reference sequence). The CDR3, as DNA: TGCAGTGCCCTAGACTATGGAGCGGGAGGAAATGAGCAGTTCTTC. As protein: CSALDYGAGGNEQFF.

This clone has just a few counts. The chain links TRBV6-1 to TRBJ1-6; TRBD1 aligns across 7 bases. Trimming took 1 base from V and 11 from J; bases not matched to a gene: 5. CDR3 length equals 14 residues. The germline V gene has CDR1 MNHNS and CDR2 SASEGT. The CDR3 nucleotides read TGTGCCAGCAGTGAAGAGGGGACAGCTCCACCCCTCCACTTT. It is translated as CASSEEGTAPPLHF.